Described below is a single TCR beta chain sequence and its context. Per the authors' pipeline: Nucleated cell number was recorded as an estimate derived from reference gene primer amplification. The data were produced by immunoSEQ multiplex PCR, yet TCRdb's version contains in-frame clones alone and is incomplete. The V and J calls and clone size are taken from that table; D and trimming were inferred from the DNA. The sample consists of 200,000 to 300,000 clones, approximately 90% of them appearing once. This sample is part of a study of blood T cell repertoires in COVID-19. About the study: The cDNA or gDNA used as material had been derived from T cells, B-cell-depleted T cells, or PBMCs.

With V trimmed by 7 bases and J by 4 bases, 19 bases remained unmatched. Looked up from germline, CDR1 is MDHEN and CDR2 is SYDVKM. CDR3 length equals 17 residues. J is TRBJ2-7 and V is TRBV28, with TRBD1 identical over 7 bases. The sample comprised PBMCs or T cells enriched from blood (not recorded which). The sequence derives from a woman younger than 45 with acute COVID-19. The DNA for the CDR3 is TGTGCCAGCACCCTAAGAGCAGGGGGTATCCTACCTTACGAGCAGTACTTC. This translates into CASTLRAGGILPYEQYF.